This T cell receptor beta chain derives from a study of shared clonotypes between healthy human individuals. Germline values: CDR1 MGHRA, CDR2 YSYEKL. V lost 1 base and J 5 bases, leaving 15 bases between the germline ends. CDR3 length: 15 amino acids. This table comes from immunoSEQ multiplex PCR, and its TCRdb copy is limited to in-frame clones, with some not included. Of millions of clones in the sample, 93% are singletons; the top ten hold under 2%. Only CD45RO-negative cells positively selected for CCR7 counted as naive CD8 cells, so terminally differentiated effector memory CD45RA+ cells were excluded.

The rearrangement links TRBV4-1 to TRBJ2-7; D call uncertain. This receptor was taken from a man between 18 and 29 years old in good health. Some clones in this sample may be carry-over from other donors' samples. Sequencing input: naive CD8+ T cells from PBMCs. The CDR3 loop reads CASSQVYISSDEQYF. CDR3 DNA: TGCGCCAGCAGCCAAGTTTACATTTCATCCGACGAGCAGTACTTC.